This T cell receptor (beta chain) appears in the sequencing data of a study of blood T cell repertoires in COVID-19. Produced via immunoSEQ multiplex PCR; TCRdb's table is partial and in-frame only. The sample lists about 15,000 clones; around 81% were seen once. The TCR comes from a human donor in a cohort sampled during active COVID-19. Sequenced sample: peripheral blood.

Here the CDR3 reads CASSIEGGRYGYTF. The CDR3 DNA follows: TGTGCCAGTAGTATAGAGGGAGGCCGCTATGGCTACACCTTC. This chain uses TRBV19 with TRBJ1-2; D remains ambiguous. The CDR3 consists of 14 residues. Germline loops: CDR1 LNHDA, CDR2 SQIVND (reference sequence). V lost 0 bases to trimming and J lost 4 bases, with 9 bases between them.